The clone carrying this T cell receptor beta chain has just a few counts. With a much larger clone just one base away, this may be a read error. TCRdb recomputed calls from the PCR reads with MiXCR, one row per CDR3 protein. The repertoire consists of 20,000 or so distinct CDR3 sequences, with 50% occurring once and the leading ten covering around 36%. This entry is derived from a study of CD4 and CD8 cells across lung adenocarcinoma regions. The germline V and J ends were trimmed by 6 bases and 13 bases, with 16 bases remaining between them. The CDR3 covers 12 residues. Sequenced input: CD8+ T cells from the margin of a lung tumor. The origin of this receptor is a male donor with lung adenocarcinoma. The CD4 and CD8 labels of this study may be unreliable. The chain recombines TRBV12-3 or TRBV12-4 with TRBJ2-1; tentatively, D is TRBD1 or TRBD2 (5 bases each). CDR3 sequence: CASRGTVGTQFF. The CDR3 nucleotides are TGTGCCAGCAGGGGAACCGTTGGGACCCAGTTCTTC.